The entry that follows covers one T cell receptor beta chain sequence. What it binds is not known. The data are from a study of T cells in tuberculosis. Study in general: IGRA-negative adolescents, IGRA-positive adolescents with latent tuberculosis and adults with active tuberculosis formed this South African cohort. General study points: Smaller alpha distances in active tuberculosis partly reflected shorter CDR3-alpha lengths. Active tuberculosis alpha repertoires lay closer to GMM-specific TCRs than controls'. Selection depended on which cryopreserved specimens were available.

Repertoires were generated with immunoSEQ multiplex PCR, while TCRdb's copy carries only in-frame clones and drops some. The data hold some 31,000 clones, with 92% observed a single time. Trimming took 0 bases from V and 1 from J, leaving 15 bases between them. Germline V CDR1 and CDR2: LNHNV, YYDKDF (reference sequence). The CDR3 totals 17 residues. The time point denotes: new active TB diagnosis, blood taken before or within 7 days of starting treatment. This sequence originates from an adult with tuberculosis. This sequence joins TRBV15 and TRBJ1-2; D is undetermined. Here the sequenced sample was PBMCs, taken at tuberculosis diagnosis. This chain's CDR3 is CATSRERESPFNYGYTF. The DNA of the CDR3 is TGTGCCACCAGCAGAGAAAGGGAGTCCCCCTTTAACTATGGCTACACCTTC.